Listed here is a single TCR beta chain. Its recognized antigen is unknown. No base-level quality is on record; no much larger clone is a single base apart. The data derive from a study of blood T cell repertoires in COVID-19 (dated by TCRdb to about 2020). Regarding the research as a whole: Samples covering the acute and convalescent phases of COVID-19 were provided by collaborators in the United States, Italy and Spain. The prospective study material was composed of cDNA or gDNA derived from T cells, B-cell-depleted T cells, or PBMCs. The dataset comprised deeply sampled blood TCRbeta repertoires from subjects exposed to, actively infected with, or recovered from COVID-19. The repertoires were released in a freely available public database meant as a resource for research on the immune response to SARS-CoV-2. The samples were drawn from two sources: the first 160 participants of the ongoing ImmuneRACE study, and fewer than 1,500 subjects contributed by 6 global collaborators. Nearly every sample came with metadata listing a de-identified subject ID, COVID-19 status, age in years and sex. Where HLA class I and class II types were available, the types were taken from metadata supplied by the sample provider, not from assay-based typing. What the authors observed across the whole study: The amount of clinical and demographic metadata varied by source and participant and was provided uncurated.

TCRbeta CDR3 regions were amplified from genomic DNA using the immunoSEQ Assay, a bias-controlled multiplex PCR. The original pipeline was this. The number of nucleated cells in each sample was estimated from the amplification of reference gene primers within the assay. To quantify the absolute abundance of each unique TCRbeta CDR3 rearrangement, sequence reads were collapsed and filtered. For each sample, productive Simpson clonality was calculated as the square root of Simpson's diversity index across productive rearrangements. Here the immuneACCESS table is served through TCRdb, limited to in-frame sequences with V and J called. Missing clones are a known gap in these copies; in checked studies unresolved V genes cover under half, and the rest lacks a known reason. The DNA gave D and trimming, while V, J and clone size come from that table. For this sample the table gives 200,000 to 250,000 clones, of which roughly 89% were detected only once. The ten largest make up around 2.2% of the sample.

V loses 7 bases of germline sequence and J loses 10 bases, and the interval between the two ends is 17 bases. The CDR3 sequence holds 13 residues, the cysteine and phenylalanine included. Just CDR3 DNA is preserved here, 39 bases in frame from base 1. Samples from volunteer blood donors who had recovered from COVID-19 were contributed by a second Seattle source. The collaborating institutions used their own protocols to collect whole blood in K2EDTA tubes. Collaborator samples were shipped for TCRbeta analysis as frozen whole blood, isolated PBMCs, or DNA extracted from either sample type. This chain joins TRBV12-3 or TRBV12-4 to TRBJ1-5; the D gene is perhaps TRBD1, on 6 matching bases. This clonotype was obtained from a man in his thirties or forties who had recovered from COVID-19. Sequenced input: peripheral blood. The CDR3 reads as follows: CASTPRTVGPQHF. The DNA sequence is TGTGCCAGCACCCCTCGGACAGTCGGCCCCCAGCATTTT.